Below, 5 T cell receptor beta chains from the same sample are listed, as sequenced in a study of EBV T-cell therapy then PD-1 blockade in nasopharyngeal carcinoma. The treatment denotes: AdE1-LMPpoly-expanded autologous EBV-specific T-cell therapy followed by anti-PD-1 nivolumab. Their antigens are not known. Some clones are missing from TCRdb's copy, which holds only in-frame ones; the method was immunoSEQ multiplex PCR. The sample includes around 22,000 clones, roughly four fifths seen only once; the top ten take approximately 24%. The sequencing here drew on CD8+ T cells from blood, taken at day -245 from a patient whose treatment included autologous EBV-specific T cells and nivolumab. The receptors stem from a middle-aged man with nasopharyngeal carcinoma.

The chain combines TRBV7-8 with TRBJ1-5, with D unresolved. Per germline, CDR1 SGHVS and CDR2 FQNEAQ. The CDR3 spans 15 residues. Between the trimmed V and J ends, which lost 3 bases and 2 bases, there was a span of 11 bases. In DNA form, the CDR3 reads TGTGCCAGCAGCTTTTACGTGGGTGGCAATCAGCCCCAGCATTTT. Its protein product is CASSFYVGGNQPQHF.

The V call is TRBV2, the J call TRBJ1-5, with D uncertain. CDR1 is SNHLY, CDR2 FYNNEI, per germline. This CDR3 has 13 amino acids. Trimming shortened V by 1 base and J by 3 bases, and 4 bases separated the two germline ends. The CDR3 DNA is TGTGCCAGCAGTGAAGAATACAATCAGCCCCAGCATTTT. It translates to CASSEEYNQPQHF.

The chain is built from TRBV12-3 or TRBV12-4 and TRBJ1-1; D is possibly TRBD1 (5 bases). The CDR3 contains 12 residues. The CDR3 sequence is CAVGPANTEAFF. CDR3 bases: TGTGCAGTGGGACCGGCGAACACTGAAGCTTTCTTT.

J is TRBJ2-1 and V is TRBV9; D is ambiguous. The CDR3 length is 13 residues. Deletions cut 0 bases from V and 3 bases from J, with 4 bases between. Germline V CDR1 and CDR2: SGDLS, YYNGEE. The CDR3 loop reads CASSVAIYNEQFF. As DNA, the CDR3 is TGTGCCAGCAGCGTAGCGATCTACAATGAGCAGTTCTTC.

This chain joins TRBV2 and TRBJ2-3, with D perhaps TRBD1 (6 bases). Trimming shortened V by 6 bases and J by 4 bases, and 17 bases separated the two germline ends. Germline CDR1 reads SNHLY; CDR2 reads FYNNEI. The CDR3 consists of 15 residues. The CDR3 loop is CASRRGSLAADTQYF. The CDR3 nucleotides are TGTGCCAGCAGAAGGGGGTCCCTTGCCGCAGATACGCAGTATTTT.